One and the same sample provided the 10 T cell receptor beta chains below, sequenced in a study of blood T cell repertoires in COVID-19. Clones were read by immunoSEQ multiplex PCR, and TCRdb kept only the in-frame ones, dropping some. The table has approximately 100,000 clones, roughly 80% seen once; the top ten hold 26%. The specimen was peripheral blood. Receptor source: a man aged 55 to 70 with acute or convalescent COVID-19.

The chain links TRBV5-6 to TRBJ1-1; D not certain. V lost 1 base and J 11 bases, leaving 12 bases between the germline ends. The CDR3 contains 12 residues. Germline assignment: CDR1 SGHDT and CDR2 YYEEEE. CDR3: CASSLMGHGAFF. CDR3 DNA: TGTGCCAGCAGCTTGATGGGCCATGGCGCTTTCTTT.

The CDR3 loop is CASGSTGGRIQPQHF. The CDR3 coding sequence is TGTGCTAGTGGTTCCACAGGGGGACGAATTCAGCCCCAGCATTTT. The V and J genes are TRBV12-5 and TRBJ1-5; 8 bases align to TRBD1. The germline V gene encodes CDR1 LGHNT and CDR2 FRNRAP. This CDR3 comprises 15 residues. The junction had 8 bases not matched to a gene; V was cut back by 4 bases and J by 6 bases.

This clone has just one count. The chain carries TRBV6-5 and TRBJ2-1; 8 bases map to TRBD2. The J segment lost 3 bases and the V segment lost 6 bases, leaving 4 bases of the junction unmatched. The germline V gene encodes CDR1 MNHEY and CDR2 SVGAGI. This CDR3 region has 14 residues. This chain's CDR3 is CASRRTSSYNEQFF. CDR3 DNA sequence: TGTGCCAGCAGAAGGACTAGCAGCTACAATGAGCAGTTCTTC.

The chain joins TRBV14 to TRBJ1-6, with 8 positions matching TRBD1. The V gene's germline CDR1 is SGHDN and CDR2 FVKESK. V gave up 5 bases and J gave up 9 bases; unmatched junction bases: 6. The CDR3 runs to 14 residues. The CDR3 here is CASSSHRGGSPLHF. In DNA, the CDR3 is TGTGCCAGCAGCTCCCACAGGGGGGGTTCACCCCTCCACTTT. The full variable domain, rest sourced from reference TRBV14 and TRBJ1-6, is EAGVTQFPSHSVIEKGQTVTLRCDPISGHDNLYWYRRVMGKEIKFLLHFVKESKQDESGMPNNRFLAERTGGTYSTLKVQPAELEDSGVYFCASSSHRGGSPLHFGNGTRLTVT.

The rearrangement joins TRBV19 to TRBJ1-5; D is unresolved. Germline V lookup: CDR1 LNHDA, CDR2 SQIVND (reference sequence). The CDR3 spans 12 residues. V was cut by 3 bases and J by 7 bases, with 7 bases left in between. In DNA, the CDR3 is TGTGCCAGTAGTATCCAGGAACAGCCCCAGCATTTT. It codes for CASSIQEQPQHF.

DNA for the CDR3: TGTGCCAGCAGCTTAGCGGGCGCCTACAATGAGCAGTTCTTC. This sequence encodes CASSLAGAYNEQFF. The gene calls are TRBV7-8 and TRBJ2-1, with D unresolved. Trimming pared 0 bases from V and 2 bases from J, leaving 5 bases between. The CDR3 is 14 amino acids. Germline assignment: CDR1 SGHVS and CDR2 FQNEAQ.

V and J are TRBV3-1 (or the pseudogene TRBV3-2) and TRBJ1-5; tentatively, D is TRBD1 (5 bases). CDR1 is LGHDT, CDR2 YNNKEL, per germline (reference sequence). The CDR3 is 14 residues long. V lost 3 bases to trimming and J lost 4 bases, with 10 bases between them. The CDR3 DNA follows: TGTGCCAGCAGCCACGGGTCAGGGAATCAGCCCCAGCATTTT. Its translation: CASSHGSGNQPQHF.

The rearrangement links TRBV19 to TRBJ2-1; 7 bases are shared with TRBD1. The V gene's germline CDR1 is LNHDA and CDR2 SQIVND (reference sequence). The CDR3 length is 15 residues. V was clipped by 0 bases and J by 4 bases; unmatched bases: 3. CDR3: CASSIEPGQYNEQFF. The CDR3 DNA reads as TGTGCCAGTAGTATAGAACCGGGACAGTACAATGAGCAGTTCTTC.

The chain employs TRBV7-3 and TRBJ2-2; TRBD2 might be the D (6 bases). V was trimmed by 1 base and J by 2 bases, leaving 14 bases between them. This CDR3 has 17 amino acids. Germline assignment: CDR1 SGHTA and CDR2 FQGTGA. CDR3 in amino acids: CASSLMRGPLNTGELFF. Here the CDR3 DNA reads TGTGCCAGCAGCTTAATGCGGGGACCGTTAAACACCGGGGAGCTGTTTTTT.

This sequence joins TRBV6-5 and TRBJ1-2, with TRBD1 as a possible D gene (6 bases). CDR1 is MNHEY, CDR2 SVGAGI, per germline. The CDR3 runs 13 residues. V was pared by 10 bases and J by 4 bases, with 16 bases between. CDR3: CATRTDPAYGYTF. The CDR3 nucleotides are TGTGCCACCCGGACAGACCCGGCCTATGGCTACACCTTC.